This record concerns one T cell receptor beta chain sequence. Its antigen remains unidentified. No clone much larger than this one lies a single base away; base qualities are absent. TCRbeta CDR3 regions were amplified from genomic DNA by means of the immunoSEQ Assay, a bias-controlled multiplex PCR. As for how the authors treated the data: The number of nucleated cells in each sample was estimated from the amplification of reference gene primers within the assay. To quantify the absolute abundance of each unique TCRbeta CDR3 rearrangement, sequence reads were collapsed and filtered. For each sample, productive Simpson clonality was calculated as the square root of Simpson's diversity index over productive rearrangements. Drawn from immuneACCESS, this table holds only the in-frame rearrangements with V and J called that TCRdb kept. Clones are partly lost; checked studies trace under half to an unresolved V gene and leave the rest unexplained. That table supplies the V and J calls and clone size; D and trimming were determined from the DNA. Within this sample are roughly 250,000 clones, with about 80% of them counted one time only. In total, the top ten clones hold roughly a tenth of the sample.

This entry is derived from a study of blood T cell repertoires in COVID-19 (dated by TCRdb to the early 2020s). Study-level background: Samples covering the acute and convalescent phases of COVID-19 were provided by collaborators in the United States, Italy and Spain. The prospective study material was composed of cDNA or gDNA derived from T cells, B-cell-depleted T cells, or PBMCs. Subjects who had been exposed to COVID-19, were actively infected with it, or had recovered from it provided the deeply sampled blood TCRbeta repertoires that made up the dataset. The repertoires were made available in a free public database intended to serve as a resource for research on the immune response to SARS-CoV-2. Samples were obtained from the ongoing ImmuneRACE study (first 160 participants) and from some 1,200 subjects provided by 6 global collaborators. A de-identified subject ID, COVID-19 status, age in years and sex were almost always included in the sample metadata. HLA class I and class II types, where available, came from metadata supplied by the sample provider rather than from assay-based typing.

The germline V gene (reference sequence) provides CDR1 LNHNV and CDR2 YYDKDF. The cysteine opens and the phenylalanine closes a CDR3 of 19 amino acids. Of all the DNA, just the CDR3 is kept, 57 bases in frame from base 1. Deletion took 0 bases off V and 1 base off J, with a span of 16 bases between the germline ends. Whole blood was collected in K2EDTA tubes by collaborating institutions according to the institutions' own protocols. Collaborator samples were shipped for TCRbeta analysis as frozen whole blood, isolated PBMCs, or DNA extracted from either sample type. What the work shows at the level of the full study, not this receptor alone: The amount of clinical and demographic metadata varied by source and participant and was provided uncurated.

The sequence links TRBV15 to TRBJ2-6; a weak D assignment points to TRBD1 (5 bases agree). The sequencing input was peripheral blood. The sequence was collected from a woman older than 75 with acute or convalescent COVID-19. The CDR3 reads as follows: CATSRDPPGMVSGANVLTF. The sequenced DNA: TGTGCCACCAGCAGAGATCCCCCAGGGATGGTTTCTGGGGCCAACGTCCTGACTTTC.